This T cell receptor beta chain was sequenced during a study of blood T cells in healthy people across ages. Findings and limits, study-wide: Possibly, changes in expanded clonotypes were confounded because donor CMV status was unknown.

Alongside a J-beta primer mix, a sample-barcoded 5' primer served in a second PCR lasting about 7 to 12 cycles. TCRdb ran MiXCR on the 5' RACE reads and lists one entry per CDR3 protein. The sample records some 760,000 distinct CDR3 sequences, 20% to 30% being singletons. CDR1 MNHNS and CDR2 SASEGT come from the germline V gene. Trimming left V 2 bases short and J 2 bases short, with 6 bases between. This CDR3 region has 13 residues. Comment on this clonotype: What it binds is not known.

Separately, the same data were catalogued under a study of T cells of mothers and their children. That publication notes: A slight, non-significant increase in overlap was found for related mother-child pairs relative to unrelated pairs.

This receptor was obtained from a boy aged 5-17 years in good health. The chain carries TRBV6-1 and TRBJ1-1; D not resolved. The specimen was blood. CDR3 in amino acids: CASSEIRNTEAFF. The CDR3 coding sequence is TGTGCCAGCAGTGAAATCAGAAACACTGAAGCTTTCTTT.